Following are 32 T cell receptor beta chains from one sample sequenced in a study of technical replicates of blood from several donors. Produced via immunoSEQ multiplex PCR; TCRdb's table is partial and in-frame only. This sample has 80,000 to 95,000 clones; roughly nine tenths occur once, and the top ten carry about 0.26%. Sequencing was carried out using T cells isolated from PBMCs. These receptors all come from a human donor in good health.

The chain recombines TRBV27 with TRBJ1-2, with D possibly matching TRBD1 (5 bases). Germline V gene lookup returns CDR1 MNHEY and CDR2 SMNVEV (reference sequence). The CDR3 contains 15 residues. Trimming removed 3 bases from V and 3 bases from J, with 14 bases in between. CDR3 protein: CASSFVRGWDYGYTF. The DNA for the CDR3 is TGTGCCAGCAGTTTTGTAAGGGGTTGGGACTATGGCTACACCTTC.

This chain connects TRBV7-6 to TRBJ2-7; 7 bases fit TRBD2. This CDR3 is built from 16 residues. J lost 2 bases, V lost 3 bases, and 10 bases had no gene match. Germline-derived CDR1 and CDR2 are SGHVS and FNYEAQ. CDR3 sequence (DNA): TGTGCCAGCAGCTTGAGACCGGGACTAAGCACCTACGAGCAGTACTTC. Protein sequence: CASSLRPGLSTYEQYF. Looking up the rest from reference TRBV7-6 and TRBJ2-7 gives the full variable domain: GAGVSQSPRYKVTKRGQDVALRCDPISGHVSLYWYRQALGQGPEFLTYFNYEAQQDKSGLPNDRFSAERPEGSISTLTIQRTEQRDSAMYRCASSLRPGLSTYEQYFGPGTRLTVT.

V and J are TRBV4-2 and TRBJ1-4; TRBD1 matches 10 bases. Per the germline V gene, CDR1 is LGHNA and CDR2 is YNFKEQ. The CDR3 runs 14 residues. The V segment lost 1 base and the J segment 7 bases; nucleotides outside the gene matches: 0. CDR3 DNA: TGTGCCAGCAGCCAAGGACAGGGGGCTGAAAAACTGTTTTTT. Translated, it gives CASSQGQGAEKLFF.

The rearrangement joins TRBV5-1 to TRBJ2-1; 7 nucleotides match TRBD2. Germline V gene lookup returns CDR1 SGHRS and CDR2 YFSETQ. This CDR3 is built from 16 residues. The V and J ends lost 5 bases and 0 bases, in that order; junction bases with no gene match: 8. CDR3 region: CASRSEAGSSYNEQFF. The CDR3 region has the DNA TGCGCCAGCAGGTCGGAAGCGGGAAGCTCCTACAATGAGCAGTTCTTC.

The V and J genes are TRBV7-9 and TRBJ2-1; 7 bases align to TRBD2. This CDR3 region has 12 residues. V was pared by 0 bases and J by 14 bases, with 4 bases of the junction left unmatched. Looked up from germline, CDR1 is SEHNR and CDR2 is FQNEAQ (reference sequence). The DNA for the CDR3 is TGTGCCAGCAGCTTAGCGGGAGGGCCAGAGTTCTTC. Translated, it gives CASSLAGGPEFF.

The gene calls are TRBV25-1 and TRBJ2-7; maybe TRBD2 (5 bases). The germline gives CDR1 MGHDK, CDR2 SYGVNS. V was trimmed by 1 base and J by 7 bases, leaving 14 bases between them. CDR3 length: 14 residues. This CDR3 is CASSEWSSVREQYF. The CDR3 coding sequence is TGTGCCAGCAGTGAATGGAGTAGCGTCAGGGAGCAGTACTTC.

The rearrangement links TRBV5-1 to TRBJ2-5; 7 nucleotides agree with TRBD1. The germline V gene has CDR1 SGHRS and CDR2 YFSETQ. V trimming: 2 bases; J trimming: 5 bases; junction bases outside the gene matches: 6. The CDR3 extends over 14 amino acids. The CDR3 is CASSFSGGEETQYF. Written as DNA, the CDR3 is TGCGCCAGCAGCTTCTCAGGGGGAGAGGAGACCCAGTACTTC.

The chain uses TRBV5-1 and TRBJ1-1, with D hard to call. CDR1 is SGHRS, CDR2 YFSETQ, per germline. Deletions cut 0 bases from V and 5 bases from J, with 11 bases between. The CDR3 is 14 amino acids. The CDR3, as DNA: TGCGCCAGCAGCTTGGGTAGCCCGAGGACTGAAGCTTTCTTT. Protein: CASSLGSPRTEAFF.

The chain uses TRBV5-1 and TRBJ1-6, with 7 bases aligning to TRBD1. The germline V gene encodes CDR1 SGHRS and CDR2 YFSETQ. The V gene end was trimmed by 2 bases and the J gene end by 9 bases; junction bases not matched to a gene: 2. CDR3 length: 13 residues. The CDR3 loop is CASSFQGGSPLHF. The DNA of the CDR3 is TGCGCCAGCAGCTTCCAGGGGGGTTCACCCCTCCACTTT.

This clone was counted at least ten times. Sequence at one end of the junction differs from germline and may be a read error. The DNA for the CDR3 is TGCGCCAGCAGCCCAACAGGGGCTTATAGTTCACCCCTCCACTTT. It yields the protein CASSPTGAYSSPLHF. The rearrangement joins TRBV4-1 to TRBJ1-6; 7 bases are shared with TRBD1. The CDR3 consists of 15 residues. The germline gives CDR1 MGHRA, CDR2 YSYEKL.

The CDR3 nucleotides read TGTGCCAGCAGGCTAGCGGGAGGAATGTTCTTC. Residues: CASRLAGGMFF. The chain employs TRBV25-1 and TRBJ2-1; 11 bases are a match to TRBD2. The germline V gene has CDR1 MGHDK and CDR2 SYGVNS. Trimming cost V 6 bases and J 15 bases; bases outside gene matches: 4. This CDR3 contains 11 residues.

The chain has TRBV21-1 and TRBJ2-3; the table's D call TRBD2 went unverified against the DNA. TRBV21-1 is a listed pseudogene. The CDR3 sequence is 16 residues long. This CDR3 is CASSKDGGVGTDTQYF. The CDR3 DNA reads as TGTGCCAGCAGCAAAGACGGGGGAGTGGGCACAGATACGCAGTATTTT.

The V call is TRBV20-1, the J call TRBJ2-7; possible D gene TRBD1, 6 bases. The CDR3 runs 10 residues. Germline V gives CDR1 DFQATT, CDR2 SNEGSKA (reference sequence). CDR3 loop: CSFWDNEQYF. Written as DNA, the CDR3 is TGCAGCTTTTGGGACAACGAGCAGTACTTC.

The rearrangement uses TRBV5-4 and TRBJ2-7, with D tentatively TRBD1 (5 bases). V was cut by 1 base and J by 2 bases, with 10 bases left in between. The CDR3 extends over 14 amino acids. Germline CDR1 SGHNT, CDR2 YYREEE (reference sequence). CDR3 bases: TGTGCCAGCAGCTTGCGGGCGGACACCTACGAGCAGTACTTC. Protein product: CASSLRADTYEQYF. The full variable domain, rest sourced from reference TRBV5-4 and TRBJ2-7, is ETGVTQSPTHLIKTRGQQVTLRCSSQSGHNTVSWYQQALGQGPQFIFQYYREEENGRGNFPPRFSGLQFPNYSSELNVNALELDDSALYLCASSLRADTYEQYFGPGTRLTVT.

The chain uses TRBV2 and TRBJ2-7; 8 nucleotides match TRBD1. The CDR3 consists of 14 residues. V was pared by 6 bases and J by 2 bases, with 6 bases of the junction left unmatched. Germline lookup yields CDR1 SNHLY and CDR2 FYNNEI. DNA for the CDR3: TGTGCCAGCAGGGAGGGGACAGGTCCCTACGAGCAGTACTTC. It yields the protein CASREGTGPYEQYF.

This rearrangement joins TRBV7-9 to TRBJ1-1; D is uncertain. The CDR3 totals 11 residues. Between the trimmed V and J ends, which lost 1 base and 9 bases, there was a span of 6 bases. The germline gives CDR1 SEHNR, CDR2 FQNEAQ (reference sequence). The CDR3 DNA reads TGTGCCAGCAGCTTAGGGAGCCAAGCTTTCTTT. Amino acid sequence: CASSLGSQAFF.

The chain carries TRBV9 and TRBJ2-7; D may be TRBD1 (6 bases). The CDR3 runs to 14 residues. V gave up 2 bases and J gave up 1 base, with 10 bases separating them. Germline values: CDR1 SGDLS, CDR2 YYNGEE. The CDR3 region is CASSVRDTSYEQYF. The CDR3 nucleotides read TGTGCCAGCAGCGTTCGGGACACTTCCTACGAGCAGTACTTC.

The CDR3 DNA follows: TGCGCCAGCAGTCACCGCGGACAGGCCCAAGAGACCCAGTACTTC. Encoded protein: CASSHRGQAQETQYF. This chain joins TRBV5-1 and TRBJ2-5; 7 bases match TRBD1. The V gene's germline CDR1 is SGHRS and CDR2 YFSETQ. There are 15 residues in the CDR3. Trimming at V came to 5 bases and at J to 1 base, leaving 8 bases not matched to a gene.

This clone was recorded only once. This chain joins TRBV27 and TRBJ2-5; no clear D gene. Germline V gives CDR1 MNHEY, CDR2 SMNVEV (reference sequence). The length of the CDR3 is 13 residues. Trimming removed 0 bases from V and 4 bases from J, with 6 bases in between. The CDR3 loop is CASSLSARETQYF. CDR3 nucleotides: TGTGCCAGCAGTTTATCCGCGAGAGAGACCCAGTACTTC.

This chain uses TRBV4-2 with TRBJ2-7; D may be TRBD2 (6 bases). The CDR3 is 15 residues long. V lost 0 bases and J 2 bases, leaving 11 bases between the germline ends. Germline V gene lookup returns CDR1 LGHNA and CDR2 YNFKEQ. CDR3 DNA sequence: TGTGCCAGCAGCCAAGAAGGGAGGTCCGCCTACGAGCAGTACTTC. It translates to CASSQEGRSAYEQYF.

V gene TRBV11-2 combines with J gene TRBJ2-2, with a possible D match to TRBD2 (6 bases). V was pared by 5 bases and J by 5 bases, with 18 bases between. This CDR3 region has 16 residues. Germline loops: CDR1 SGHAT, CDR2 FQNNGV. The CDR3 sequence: CASSLLGGRRTGELFF. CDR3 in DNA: TGTGCCAGCAGCCTTCTCGGGGGAAGGAGAACCGGGGAGCTGTTTTTT.

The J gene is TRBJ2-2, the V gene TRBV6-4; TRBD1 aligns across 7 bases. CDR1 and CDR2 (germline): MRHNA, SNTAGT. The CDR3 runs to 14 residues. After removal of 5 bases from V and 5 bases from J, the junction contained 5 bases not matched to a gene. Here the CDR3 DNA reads TGTGCCAGCAGTACGCCGACAGGGACCGGGGAGCTGTTTTTT. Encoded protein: CASSTPTGTGELFF.

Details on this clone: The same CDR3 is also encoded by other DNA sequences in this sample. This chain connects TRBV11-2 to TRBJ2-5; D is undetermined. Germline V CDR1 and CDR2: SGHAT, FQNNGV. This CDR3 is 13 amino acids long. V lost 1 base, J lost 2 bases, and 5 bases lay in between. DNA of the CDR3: TGTGCCAGCAGCTTAGGGAGACAAGAGACCCAGTACTTC. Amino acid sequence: CASSLGRQETQYF.

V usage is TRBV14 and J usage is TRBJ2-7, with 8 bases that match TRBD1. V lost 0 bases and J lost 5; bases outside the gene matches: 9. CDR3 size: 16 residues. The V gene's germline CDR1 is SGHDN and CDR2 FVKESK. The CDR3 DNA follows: TGTGCCAGCAGCCAAGACTTGTGGAGGACAGGGAACGAGCAGTACTTC. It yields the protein CASSQDLWRTGNEQYF. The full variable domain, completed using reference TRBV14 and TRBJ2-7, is EAGVTQFPSHSVIEKGQTVTLRCDPISGHDNLYWYRRVMGKEIKFLLHFVKESKQDESGMPNNRFLAERTGGTYSTLKVQPAELEDSGVYFCASSQDLWRTGNEQYFGPGTRLTVT.

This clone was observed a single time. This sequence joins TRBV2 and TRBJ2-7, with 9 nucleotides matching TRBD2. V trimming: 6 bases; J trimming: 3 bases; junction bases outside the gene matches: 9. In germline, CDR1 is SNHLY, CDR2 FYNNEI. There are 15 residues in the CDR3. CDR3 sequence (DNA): TGTGCCAGCAGCGCCATAGCGGGAGATATCTACGAGCAGTACTTC. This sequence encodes CASSAIAGDIYEQYF.

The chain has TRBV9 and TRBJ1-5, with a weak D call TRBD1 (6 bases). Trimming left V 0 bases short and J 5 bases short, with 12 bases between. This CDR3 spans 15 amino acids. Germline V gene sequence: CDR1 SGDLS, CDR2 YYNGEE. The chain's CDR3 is CASSVGMAGDQPQHF. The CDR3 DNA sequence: TGTGCCAGCAGCGTAGGTATGGCAGGGGATCAGCCCCAGCATTTT.

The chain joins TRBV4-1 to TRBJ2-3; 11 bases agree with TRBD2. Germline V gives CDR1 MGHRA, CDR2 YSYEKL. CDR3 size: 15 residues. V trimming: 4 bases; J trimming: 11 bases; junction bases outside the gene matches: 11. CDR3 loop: CASSLLAGAANRQYF. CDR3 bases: TGCGCCAGCAGCCTACTAGCGGGGGCGGCAAATAGGCAGTATTTT.

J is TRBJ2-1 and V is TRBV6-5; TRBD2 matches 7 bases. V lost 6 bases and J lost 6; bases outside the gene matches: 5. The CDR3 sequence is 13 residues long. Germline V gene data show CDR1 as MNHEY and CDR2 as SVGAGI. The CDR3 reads CASRATSINEQFF. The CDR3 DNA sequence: TGTGCCAGCAGGGCGACTAGCATCAATGAGCAGTTCTTC.

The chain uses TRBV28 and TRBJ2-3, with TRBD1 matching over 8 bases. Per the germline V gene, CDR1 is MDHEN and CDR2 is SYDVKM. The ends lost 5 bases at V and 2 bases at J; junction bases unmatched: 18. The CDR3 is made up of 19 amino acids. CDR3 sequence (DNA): TGTGCCAGCAGTGCTGTCCGGGACAGGTCTCACCCGGTCACAGATACGCAGTATTTT. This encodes CASSAVRDRSHPVTDTQYF.

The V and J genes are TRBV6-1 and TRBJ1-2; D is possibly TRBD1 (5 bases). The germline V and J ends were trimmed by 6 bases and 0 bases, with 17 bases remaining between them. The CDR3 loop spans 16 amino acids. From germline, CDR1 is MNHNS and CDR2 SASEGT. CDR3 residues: CASREQTVLANYGYTF. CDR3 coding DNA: TGTGCCAGCAGGGAACAGACAGTCCTAGCTAACTATGGCTACACCTTC.

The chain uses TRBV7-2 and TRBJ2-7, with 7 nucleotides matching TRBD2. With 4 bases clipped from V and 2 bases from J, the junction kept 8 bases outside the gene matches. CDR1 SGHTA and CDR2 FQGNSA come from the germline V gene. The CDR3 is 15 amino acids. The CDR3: CASSSSSGWTYEQYF. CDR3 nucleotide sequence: TGTGCCAGCAGCTCTTCTAGCGGATGGACCTACGAGCAGTACTTC.

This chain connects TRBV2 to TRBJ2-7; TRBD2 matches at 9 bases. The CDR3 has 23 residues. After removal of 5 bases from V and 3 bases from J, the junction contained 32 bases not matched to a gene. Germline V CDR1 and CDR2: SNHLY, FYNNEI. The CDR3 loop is CASSYPSPDLPQPVGREGYEQYF. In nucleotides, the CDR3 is TGTGCCAGCAGTTACCCTTCGCCCGACCTACCTCAACCCGTCGGGCGGGAGGGCTACGAGCAGTACTTC.